This TCR beta chain was retrieved from a study of blood T cells in healthy people across ages. Study summary: The template switching approach captured approximately one barcoded beta molecule for every two T cells.

PCR was performed a second time for about 7 to 11 cycles using a sample-barcoded 5' primer and a J-beta primer mix. Researchers report that each sample yielded at least 3 million CDR3-containing paired-end reads. A single record per CDR3 protein comes from TCRdb applying MiXCR to the 5' RACE reads. The top ten clones hold over 2% of a sample with 1.5 million to 2 million distinct CDR3 sequences, 40% to 55% of them seen once. The CDR3 loop spans 16 amino acids. Per germline, CDR1 DFQATT and CDR2 SNEGSKA (reference sequence). Trimming at V came to 6 bases and at J to 4 bases, leaving 8 bases not matched to a gene. This clonotype was recorded a few times.

Sequencing was done on a sample of blood. This clonotype originated in a woman between 40 and 55 years old in good health. The J gene is TRBJ2-3, the V gene TRBV20-1; 15 positions agree with TRBD2. The CDR3, as DNA: TGCAGTGCCCACGGACTAGCGGGGGGGCAGGCAGATACGCAGTATTTT. Protein: CSAHGLAGGQADTQYF.